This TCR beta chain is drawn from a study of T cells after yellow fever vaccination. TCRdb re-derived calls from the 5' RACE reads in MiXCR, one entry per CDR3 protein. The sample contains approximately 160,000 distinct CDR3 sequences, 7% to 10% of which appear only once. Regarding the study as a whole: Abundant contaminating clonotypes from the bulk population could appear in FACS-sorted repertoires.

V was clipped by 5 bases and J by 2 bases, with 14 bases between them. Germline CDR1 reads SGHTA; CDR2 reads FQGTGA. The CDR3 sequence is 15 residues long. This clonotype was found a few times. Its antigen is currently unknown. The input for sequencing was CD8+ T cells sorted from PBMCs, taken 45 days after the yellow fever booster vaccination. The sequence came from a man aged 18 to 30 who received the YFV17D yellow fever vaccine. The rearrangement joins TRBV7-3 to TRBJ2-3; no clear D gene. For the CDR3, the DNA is TGTGCCAGCAGCCCCTTTGGCACTGCCACAGATACGCAGTATTTT. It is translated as CASSPFGTATDTQYF.